This is a list of T cell receptor beta chains from one sample in a study of shared clonotypes between healthy human individuals. Data came from immunoSEQ multiplex PCR; TCRdb stores just in-frame clones and leaves some out. The sample shows over a million clones, under 80% of them seen only once. Sequencing was performed on memory CD4+ T cells sorted from blood. These TCRs come from a man younger than 30 in good health. Both conserved end residues are part of each CDR3. Fields, in order: D gene, clone size, V gene, J gene, CDR3 protein, CDR3 DNA. The D gene is left open where the match is weak. Clone sizes are given selectively: once, few, many, or a class where the clone is expanded.

D: TRBD1; size: NA; V: TRBV15; J: TRBJ1-3; CDR3: CATSTLDRADNTIYF; DNA: TGTGCCACCAGCACTCTGGACAGGGCTGATAACACCATATATTTT
D: NA; size: many; V: TRBV2; J: TRBJ2-1; CDR3: CASSDLYNEQFF; DNA: TGTGCCAGCAGTGATCTCTACAATGAGCAGTTCTTC
D: NA; size: NA; V: TRBV19; J: TRBJ1-1; CDR3: CASSISRNTEAFF; DNA: TGTGCCAGTAGTATAAGCCGGAACACTGAAGCTTTCTTT
D: NA; size: NA; V: TRBV5-1; J: TRBJ2-1; CDR3: CASSLGNLYNEQFF; DNA: TGCGCCAGCAGCTTGGGGAACCTCTACAATGAGCAGTTCTTC
D: TRBD2; size: NA; V: TRBV7-2; J: TRBJ2-5; CDR3: CASSGGASGVLGTQYF; DNA: TGTGCCAGCAGCGGCGGGGCTAGCGGGGTCTTAGGGACCCAGTACTTC
D: NA; size: NA; V: TRBV28; J: TRBJ1-4; CDR3: CASGGVGEKLFF; DNA: TGTGCCAGCGGCGGGGTTGGTGAAAAACTGTTTTTT
D: TRBD1; size: once; V: TRBV2; J: TRBJ1-6; CDR3: CASSRDRGDYNSPLHF; DNA: TGTGCCAGCAGCCGGGACAGGGGGGATTATAATTCACCCCTCCACTTT
D: NA; size: NA; V: TRBV6-5; J: TRBJ1-4; CDR3: CASSTRASTNEKLFF; DNA: TGTGCCAGCAGTACAAGGGCTTCAACTAATGAAAAACTGTTTTTT
D: NA; size: NA; V: TRBV5-1; J: TRBJ1-1; CDR3: CASSLDLVTGNTEAFF; DNA: TGCGCCAGCAGCTTGGATCTCGTTACAGGGAACACTGAAGCTTTCTTT
D: TRBD2; size: NA; V: TRBV4-3; J: TRBJ2-5; CDR3: CASSPNPSGSFETQYF; DNA: TGCGCCAGCAGCCCAAACCCCAGCGGGAGTTTCGAGACCCAGTACTTC
D: NA; size: NA; V: TRBV19; J: TRBJ1-2; CDR3: CASSPSGGIYGYTF; DNA: TGTGCCAGTAGTCCGTCGGGGGGGATCTATGGCTACACCTTC
D: TRBD2; size: NA; V: TRBV7-9; J: TRBJ2-5; CDR3: CASSMGLAGGETQYF; DNA: TGTGCCAGCAGCATGGGACTAGCGGGGGGAGAGACCCAGTACTTC
D: NA; size: few; V: TRBV29-1; J: TRBJ1-2; CDR3: CSVEDMGKRIYGYTF; DNA: TGCAGCGTTGAAGATATGGGGAAAAGAATCTATGGCTACACCTTC
D: NA; size: NA; V: TRBV18; J: TRBJ2-7; CDR3: CASSAGDYEQYF; DNA: TGTGCCAGCTCAGCCGGGGACTACGAGCAGTACTTC
D: TRBD1; size: NA; V: TRBV5-1; J: TRBJ2-7; CDR3: CASSLPYDRDREPPYEQYF; DNA: TGCGCCAGCAGCCTTCCTTATGACCGGGACAGGGAGCCCCCCTACGAGCAGTACTTC
D: NA; size: NA; V: TRBV6-1; J: TRBJ1-6; CDR3: CASSSSYNSPLHF; DNA: TGTGCCAGTAGTAGCTCCTATAATTCACCCCTCCACTTT
D: NA; size: NA; V: TRBV6-6; J: TRBJ1-5; CDR3: CASRGGQPQHF; DNA: TGTGCCAGCCGGGGGGGACAGCCCCAGCATTTT
D: TRBD1; size: NA; V: TRBV5-6; J: TRBJ1-1; CDR3: CASSWGPTGATEAFF; DNA: TGTGCCAGCAGCTGGGGACCGACAGGGGCCACTGAAGCTTTCTTT
D: NA; size: few; V: TRBV29-1; J: TRBJ1-1; CDR3: CSVARGRQNTEAFF; DNA: TGCAGCGTTGCCAGGGGCCGTCAGAACACTGAAGCTTTCTTT
D: NA; size: few; V: TRBV7-9; J: TRBJ1-1; CDR3: CASTFRGPYRNTEAFF; DNA: TGTGCCAGCACCTTCCGTGGCCCATACCGGAACACTGAAGCTTTCTTT
D: TRBD1; size: NA; V: TRBV23-1; J: TRBJ1-4; CDR3: CARESWDRRSTNEKLFF; DNA: TGCGCCAGGGAGTCATGGGACAGGAGATCAACTAATGAAAAACTGTTTTTT
D: TRBD1; size: few; V: TRBV5-1; J: TRBJ1-6; CDR3: CASSLDRGNSPLHF; DNA: TGCGCCAGCAGCTTGGACAGGGGGAATTCACCCCTCCACTTT
D: TRBD1; size: NA; V: TRBV5-8; J: TRBJ2-5; CDR3: CASRPGTVGETQYF; DNA: TGTGCCAGCAGACCTGGGACAGTCGGAGAGACCCAGTACTTC
D: TRBD1; size: NA; V: TRBV7-9; J: TRBJ2-7; CDR3: CASSPGTDNYEQYF; DNA: TGTGCCAGCAGCCCCGGGACAGACAACTACGAGCAGTACTTC
D: NA; size: few; V: TRBV6-5; J: TRBJ1-2; CDR3: CASSSPGRADGYTF; DNA: TGTGCCAGCAGTTCGCCGGGCCGGGCGGATGGCTACACCTTC
D: TRBD1; size: NA; V: TRBV5-1; J: TRBJ1-3; CDR3: CASSPGQGPGNTIYF; DNA: TGCGCCAGCAGCCCGGGACAGGGTCCTGGAAACACCATATATTTT
D: NA; size: few; V: TRBV9; J: TRBJ2-2; CDR3: CASSPPRTGELFF; DNA: TGTGCCAGCAGCCCCCCTCGAACCGGGGAGCTGTTTTTT
D: TRBD2; size: few; V: TRBV6-5; J: TRBJ2-1; CDR3: CASSLTSGSYNEQFF; DNA: TGTGCCAGCAGCCTTACTAGCGGTAGCTACAATGAGCAGTTCTTC
D: TRBD2; size: NA; V: TRBV6-4; J: TRBJ2-2; CDR3: CASSAQTSAGASNTGELFF; DNA: TGTGCCAGCAGTGCCCAAACCTCAGCGGGGGCGAGTAACACCGGGGAGCTGTTTTTT
D: NA; size: NA; V: TRBV7-2; J: TRBJ1-2; CDR3: CASSGGLYGYTF; DNA: TGTGCCAGCAGCGGGGGACTTTATGGCTACACCTTC
D: TRBD1; size: few; V: TRBV4-3; J: TRBJ1-1; CDR3: CASSGGTGVKRNTEAFF; DNA: TGCGCCAGCAGCGGTGGGACAGGGGTGAAACGGAACACTGAAGCTTTCTTT
D: NA; size: NA; V: TRBV4-3; J: TRBJ2-2; CDR3: CASSQGELSTGELFF; DNA: TGCGCCAGCAGCCAAGGCGAGCTCTCCACCGGGGAGCTGTTTTTT
D: NA; size: few; V: TRBV6-5; J: TRBJ2-2; CDR3: CASSYLTGELFF; DNA: TGTGCCAGCAGTTACTTGACCGGGGAGCTGTTTTTT
D: TRBD2; size: few; V: TRBV10-3; J: TRBJ2-1; CDR3: CAISESGSGGNEQFF; DNA: TGTGCCATCAGTGAGTCAGGTAGCGGGGGCAATGAGCAGTTCTTC
D: NA; size: few; V: TRBV7-2; J: TRBJ1-1; CDR3: CASSLGAGARNTEAFF; DNA: TGTGCCAGCAGCTTAGGGGCAGGGGCGAGGAACACTGAAGCTTTCTTT
D: TRBD2; size: NA; V: TRBV5-1; J: TRBJ2-7; CDR3: CASSSGLAGAYEQYF; DNA: TGCGCCAGCAGCTCGGGACTAGCGGGGGCCTACGAGCAGTACTTC
D: TRBD1; size: NA; V: TRBV5-1; J: TRBJ2-7; CDR3: CASSLQGQAVYEQYF; DNA: TGCGCCAGCAGCCTCCAGGGACAGGCGGTCTACGAGCAGTACTTC
D: NA; size: NA; V: TRBV4-3; J: TRBJ2-2; CDR3: CASSQLLGGTGELFF; DNA: TGCGCCAGCAGCCAACTCCTGGGGGGCACCGGGGAGCTGTTTTTT
D: TRBD2; size: many; V: TRBV7-6; J: TRBJ2-7; CDR3: CASSVLAGGTYEQYF; DNA: TGTGCCAGCAGCGTACTAGCGGGGGGAACCTACGAGCAGTACTTC
D: NA; size: NA; V: TRBV5-1; J: TRBJ2-1; CDR3: CASSSASFHADEQFF; DNA: TGCGCCAGCAGCTCGGCTAGCTTTCACGCCGATGAGCAGTTCTTC
D: TRBD1; size: NA; V: TRBV6-5; J: TRBJ1-2; CDR3: CARGEETGKGYTF; DNA: TGTGCCAGAGGTGAAGAGACAGGGAAGGGCTACACCTTC
D: NA; size: NA; V: TRBV4-3; J: TRBJ1-5; CDR3: CASSPEPGNQPQHF; DNA: TGCGCCAGCAGCCCGGAGCCAGGGAATCAGCCCCAGCATTTT
D: TRBD2; size: few; V: TRBV7-2; J: TRBJ2-5; CDR3: CASSFGTSGEETQYF; DNA: TGTGCCAGCAGCTTCGGAACTAGCGGGGAAGAGACCCAGTACTTC
D: NA; size: NA; V: TRBV2; J: TRBJ2-3; CDR3: CASSGGSRSTDTQYF; DNA: TGTGCCAGCTCCGGGGGTAGCCGGAGCACAGATACGCAGTATTTT
D: NA; size: NA; V: TRBV6-1; J: TRBJ1-3; CDR3: CASSGQTSGNTIYF; DNA: TGTGCCAGCAGCGGACAAACCTCTGGAAACACCATATATTTT
D: NA; size: NA; V: TRBV18; J: TRBJ2-7; CDR3: CASSPGYEQYF; DNA: TGTGCCAGCTCACCGGGCTACGAGCAGTACTTC
D: NA; size: NA; V: TRBV6-1; J: TRBJ2-7; CDR3: CASSRASYEQYF; DNA: TGTGCCAGCAGCAGGGCTTCGTACGAGCAGTACTTC
D: NA; size: NA; V: TRBV18; J: TRBJ2-1; CDR3: CASSPRQENYNEQFF; DNA: TGTGCCAGCTCACCGAGGCAGGAGAACTACAATGAGCAGTTCTTC
D: TRBD1; size: NA; V: TRBV4-2; J: TRBJ1-2; CDR3: CASSQGDRDNYGYTF; DNA: TGTGCCAGCAGCCAAGGGGACAGGGATAACTATGGCTACACCTTC
D: NA; size: NA; V: TRBV18; J: TRBJ2-7; CDR3: CASSARNDEQYF; DNA: TGTGCCAGCTCAGCCCGAAACGACGAGCAGTACTTC
D: NA; size: NA; V: TRBV2; J: TRBJ1-2; CDR3: CASSAYRATYGYTF; DNA: TGTGCCAGCAGCGCCTACAGGGCGACCTATGGCTACACCTTC